The rows below give T cell receptor beta chains drawn from one sample of a study of T cells after posttransplantation cyclophosphamide. Assay used: immunoSEQ multiplex PCR; TCRdb lists only in-frame clones, some missing. Sampling found about 37,000 clones, none seen once. The sequenced sample was PBMCs. The source of these receptors is a man between 25 and 39 years old in good health and a related stem cell transplant donor. Each CDR3 is given with its conserved first and last residue. D genes are given only for firm matches. For some rows the clone size is stated as once, few or many, or as a class when expanded; others skip it.

size: many; D: TRBD2; J: TRBJ2-1; V: TRBV6-2/TRBV6-3; CDR3: CASKLSGGNNEQFF; DNA: TGTGCCAGCAAACTTAGCGGGGGAAACAATGAGCAGTTCTTC
size: many; D: .; J: TRBJ2-2; V: TRBV7-7; CDR3: CASSLAGGPYTGELFF; DNA: TGTGCTAGCAGCTTAGCCGGGGGGCCTTACACCGGGGAGCTGTTTTTT
size: many; D: .; J: TRBJ1-1; V: TRBV28; CDR3: CASSFGGGNTEAFF; DNA: TGTGCCAGCAGTTTTGGGGGGGGTAACACTGAAGCTTTCTTT
size: .; D: TRBD1; J: TRBJ2-7; V: TRBV9; CDR3: CASSIKQGTAYEQYF; DNA: TGTGCCAGCAGCATCAAACAGGGGACGGCATACGAGCAGTACTTC
size: many; D: .; J: TRBJ2-3; V: TRBV7-2; CDR3: CASSLNRLSTDTQYF; DNA: TGTGCCAGCAGCTTAAATCGACTCAGCACAGATACGCAGTATTTT
size: few; D: TRBD1; J: TRBJ2-2; V: TRBV12-3/TRBV12-4; CDR3: CASRPGYDRAPLNTGELFF; DNA: TGTGCCAGCAGACCCGGGTACGACAGGGCCCCGCTCAACACCGGGGAGCTGTTTTTT
size: many; D: TRBD2; J: TRBJ2-1; V: TRBV7-2; CDR3: CASSASGGAYNEQFF; DNA: TGTGCCAGCAGCGCTAGCGGGGGTGCCTACAATGAGCAGTTCTTC
size: many; D: TRBD1; J: TRBJ1-5; V: TRBV6-6; CDR3: CASTTGTYQPQHF; DNA: TGTGCCAGCACGACAGGGACCTATCAGCCCCAGCATTTT
size: many; D: .; J: TRBJ1-6; V: TRBV6-1; CDR3: CASTDLLAGALHF; DNA: TGTGCCAGCACCGATCTGCTCGCCGGGGCCCTCCACTTT
size: .; D: .; J: TRBJ2-7; V: TRBV5-1; CDR3: CASSLDGGSYEQYF; DNA: TGCGCCAGCAGCTTGGACGGGGGCTCCTACGAGCAGTACTTC
size: many; D: TRBD1; J: TRBJ2-2; V: TRBV24-1; CDR3: CATSERNRGPEVGTGELFF; DNA: TGTGCCACCAGTGAAAGGAACAGGGGACCTGAGGTTGGGACCGGGGAGCTGTTTTTT
size: many; D: .; J: TRBJ1-1; V: TRBV4-1; CDR3: CASSQVSSRRPDTEAFF; DNA: TGCGCCAGCAGCCAAGTATCATCCAGGCGTCCGGACACTGAAGCTTTCTTT
size: many; D: TRBD2; J: TRBJ2-1; V: TRBV2; CDR3: CASTLRGTSQNEQFF; DNA: TGTGCCAGCACCCTGAGGGGGACTAGCCAAAATGAGCAGTTCTTC
size: .; D: TRBD2; J: TRBJ2-5; V: TRBV27; CDR3: CASSSSGWGGETQYF; DNA: TGTGCCAGCAGCAGTAGCGGGTGGGGGGGTGAGACCCAGTACTTC
size: many; D: TRBD1; J: TRBJ1-5; V: TRBV19; CDR3: CASSRDRAYSNQPQHF; DNA: TGTGCCAGTAGTAGGGACAGGGCTTATAGCAATCAGCCCCAGCATTTT
size: few; D: TRBD1; J: TRBJ1-1; V: TRBV15; CDR3: CATNLDRADTEAFF; DNA: TGTGCCACCAACCTGGACAGGGCGGACACTGAAGCTTTCTTT
size: many; D: TRBD1; J: TRBJ2-7; V: TRBV5-1; CDR3: CASSLGQGNDEQYF; DNA: TGCGCCAGCAGCCTGGGACAGGGTAACGACGAGCAGTACTTC
size: few; D: .; J: TRBJ2-2; V: TRBV6-2/TRBV6-3; CDR3: CASSTEQGGDTGELFF; DNA: TGTGCCAGCAGTACTGAACAGGGGGGGGACACCGGGGAGCTGTTTTTT
size: many; D: TRBD1; J: TRBJ2-7; V: TRBV5-6; CDR3: CASSSTDRGRAEQYF; DNA: TGTGCCAGCAGCTCCACTGACAGGGGGCGCGCCGAGCAGTACTTC
size: many; D: .; J: TRBJ2-7; V: TRBV5-4; CDR3: CASSTDSYEQYF; DNA: TGTGCCAGCAGCACGGACAGCTACGAGCAGTACTTC
size: many; D: TRBD2; J: TRBJ2-1; V: TRBV13; CDR3: CASSPTRSGDYNEQFF; DNA: TGTGCCAGCAGCCCAACGAGAAGCGGGGACTACAATGAGCAGTTCTTC
size: many; D: .; J: TRBJ1-1; V: TRBV2; CDR3: CASNPLIGEAFF; DNA: TGTGCCAGCAACCCTCTGATCGGTGAAGCTTTCTTT
size: many; D: TRBD1; J: TRBJ2-5; V: TRBV15; CDR3: CATREQGARAETQYF; DNA: TGTGCCACCAGGGAACAGGGGGCAAGGGCAGAGACCCAGTACTTC
size: many; D: .; J: TRBJ2-2; V: TRBV5-1; CDR3: CASSLGSRDTGELFF; DNA: TGCGCCAGCAGCCTCGGCTCTCGGGACACCGGGGAGCTGTTTTTT
size: many; D: TRBD1; J: TRBJ1-2; V: TRBV11-2; CDR3: CASRVTGGGDYGYTF; DNA: TGTGCCAGCAGAGTTACAGGAGGGGGCGACTATGGCTACACCTTC
size: .; D: .; J: TRBJ2-5; V: TRBV12-3/TRBV12-4; CDR3: CASSFRGRRETQYF; DNA: TGTGCCAGCAGTTTTCGGGGAAGGCGGGAGACCCAGTACTTC
size: many; D: TRBD1; J: TRBJ1-3; V: TRBV19; CDR3: CASTGTGGNTIYF; DNA: TGTGCCAGTACCGGGACAGGTGGAAACACCATATATTTT
size: many; D: TRBD1; J: TRBJ1-2; V: TRBV19; CDR3: CASSSWQGATRGYTF; DNA: TGTGCCAGTAGTTCATGGCAGGGGGCTACTCGAGGCTACACCTTC
size: many; D: .; J: TRBJ2-7; V: TRBV27; CDR3: CATRRRGYEQYF; DNA: TGTGCCACAAGACGGCGGGGCTACGAGCAGTACTTC
size: many; D: .; J: TRBJ2-1; V: TRBV28; CDR3: CASSSLAGRGGLDEQFF; DNA: TGTGCCAGCAGTTCCCTCGCGGGGAGGGGGGGTTTAGATGAGCAGTTCTTC
size: many; D: .; J: TRBJ2-3; V: TRBV7-2; CDR3: CASKGGPSTDTQYF; DNA: TGTGCCAGCAAGGGTGGGCCCAGCACAGATACGCAGTATTTT
size: many; D: .; J: TRBJ2-7; V: TRBV2; CDR3: CASMVGGAPEQYF; DNA: TGTGCCAGCATGGTTGGCGGAGCTCCCGAGCAGTACTTC
size: many; D: TRBD2; J: TRBJ2-7; V: TRBV7-2; CDR3: CASSPSGAGEQYF; DNA: TGTGCCAGCAGCCCTAGCGGGGCAGGAGAGCAGTACTTC
size: many; D: TRBD1; J: TRBJ1-3; V: TRBV10-3; CDR3: CAIRPDRVAVGTIYF; DNA: TGTGCCATCAGGCCGGACAGGGTCGCGGTGGGCACCATATATTTT
size: many; D: TRBD1; J: TRBJ1-6; V: TRBV6-5; CDR3: CASRPRQGSNSPLHF; DNA: TGTGCCAGCAGACCCAGACAGGGTTCAAATTCACCCCTCCACTTT
size: many; D: TRBD1; J: TRBJ1-1; V: TRBV29-1; CDR3: CSGGQMNTEAFF; DNA: TGCAGCGGGGGACAGATGAACACTGAAGCTTTCTTT
size: many; D: TRBD1; J: TRBJ2-1; V: TRBV6-6; CDR3: CASSSRQGVYNEQFF; DNA: TGTGCCAGCAGTTCCCGACAGGGGGTATACAATGAGCAGTTCTTC
size: many; D: .; J: TRBJ1-2; V: TRBV12-3/TRBV12-4; CDR3: CASSLVGYGYTF; DNA: TGTGCCAGCAGTTTAGTCGGCTATGGCTACACCTTC
size: few; D: .; J: TRBJ1-6; V: TRBV9; CDR3: CASTAGYNSPLHF; DNA: TGTGCCAGCACGGCAGGGTATAATTCACCCCTCCACTTT
size: many; D: .; J: TRBJ1-1; V: TRBV4-1; CDR3: CASSQDRGLNTEAFF; DNA: TGCGCCAGCAGCCAAGACAGGGGTCTGAACACTGAAGCTTTCTTT
size: few; D: TRBD1; J: TRBJ2-1; V: TRBV12-3/TRBV12-4; CDR3: CASGPGTGGVNEQFF; DNA: TGTGCCAGCGGGCCCGGGACAGGAGGGGTCAATGAGCAGTTCTTC
size: many; D: .; J: TRBJ2-3; V: TRBV24-1; CDR3: CATSDVNTDTQYF; DNA: TGTGCCACCAGTGATGTAAACACAGATACGCAGTATTTT
size: many; D: TRBD1; J: TRBJ1-2; V: TRBV12-3/TRBV12-4; CDR3: CASSPDREGYTF; DNA: TGTGCCAGCAGCCCTGACAGGGAGGGCTACACCTTC
size: many; D: .; J: TRBJ1-2; V: TRBV5-4; CDR3: CASSLAVRDYGYTF; DNA: TGTGCCAGCAGCTTGGCCGTCAGGGATTATGGCTACACCTTC
size: many; D: TRBD1; J: TRBJ1-2; V: TRBV2; CDR3: CASTNRRGNYGYTF; DNA: TGTGCCAGCACTAATCGCAGGGGGAACTATGGCTACACCTTC
size: many; D: .; J: TRBJ1-2; V: TRBV5-1; CDR3: CASSPRDTYGYTF; DNA: TGCGCCAGCAGCCCCCGGGACACCTATGGCTACACCTTC
size: many; D: .; J: TRBJ1-2; V: TRBV19; CDR3: CASSSRRAGANYGYTF; DNA: TGTGCCAGTAGTTCTCGACGGGCAGGGGCCAACTATGGCTACACCTTC
size: many; D: TRBD1; J: TRBJ1-2; V: TRBV10-2; CDR3: CASNDQKTGHAGYTF; DNA: TGCGCCAGCAACGACCAGAAGACAGGGCACGCTGGCTACACCTTC
size: many; D: .; J: TRBJ2-1; V: TRBV4-1; CDR3: CASSQDNYGEQFF; DNA: TGCGCCAGCAGCCAAGATAATTACGGGGAGCAGTTCTTC
size: .; D: TRBD2; J: TRBJ2-5; V: TRBV19; CDR3: CASSATSGGAGETQYF; DNA: TGTGCCAGTAGTGCGACTAGCGGGGGGGCCGGAGAGACCCAGTACTTC
size: many; D: TRBD1; J: TRBJ1-3; V: TRBV12-3/TRBV12-4; CDR3: CASDRGAGNTIYF; DNA: TGTGCCAGTGACAGGGGGGCCGGAAACACCATATATTTT
size: many; D: TRBD1; J: TRBJ1-3; V: TRBV9; CDR3: CASSVAGQGAGNTIYF; DNA: TGTGCCAGCAGCGTAGCAGGACAGGGGGCTGGAAACACCATATATTTT
size: many; D: TRBD2; J: TRBJ2-3; V: TRBV6-4; CDR3: CASSDSSGGGTDTQYF; DNA: TGTGCCAGCAGTGACTCGAGCGGGGGGGGCACAGATACGCAGTATTTT